This T cell receptor beta chain was obtained from a study of technical replicates of blood from a handful of donors. Sequencing was performed with immunoSEQ multiplex PCR; in TCRdb, only in-frame clones are kept and a portion is missing. The table includes 75,000 to 100,000 clones, approximately 95% detected once. This TCR came from a human donor in good health. The sample taken for sequencing was T cells isolated from PBMCs.

The CDR3 coding sequence is TGTGCCAGCAGCTTGGCCTGGGACAGGGGGCGGCAAGAGACCCAGTACTTC. This encodes CASSLAWDRGRQETQYF. The chain has TRBV5-6 and TRBJ2-5, with 12 bases aligning to TRBD1. The length of the CDR3 is 17 residues. After removal of 0 bases from V and 2 bases from J, the junction contained 5 bases not matched to a gene. Germline CDR1 reads SGHDT; CDR2 reads YYEEEE.